One sample yielded the 23 T cell receptor beta chains listed below, sequenced in a study of blood T cell repertoires in COVID-19. Sequenced by immunoSEQ multiplex PCR; TCRdb stores in-frame clones only, minus some. The table shows some 240,000 clones, with 84% occurring only once. Input material: peripheral blood. These TCRs come from a woman aged 35 to 49 who had recovered from COVID-19.

The gene calls are TRBV5-5 and TRBJ1-3; maybe TRBD1 (6 bases). This CDR3 is 17 amino acids long. V was trimmed by 0 bases and J by 0 bases, leaving 13 bases between them. CDR1 SGHKS and CDR2 YYEKEE come from the germline V gene (reference sequence). CDR3 nucleotide sequence: TGTGCCAGCAGCTTGGGTGGGGACACCTACTCTGGAAACACCATATATTTT. As protein: CASSLGGDTYSGNTIYF.

The chain links TRBV6-5 to TRBJ2-3, with 9 bases identical to TRBD1. This CDR3 has 14 residues. Germline V gene lookup returns CDR1 MNHEY and CDR2 SVGAGI. With V trimmed by 5 bases and J by 5 bases, 5 bases remained unmatched. The CDR3 DNA reads as TGTGCCAGCAGTAAACAGGGGGCGATAGATACGCAGTATTTT. Its protein is CASSKQGAIDTQYF.

The chain uses TRBV15 and TRBJ1-5; TRBD1 matches at 10 bases. V was pared by 9 bases and J by 2 bases, with 10 bases of the junction left unmatched. The CDR3 has 16 amino acids. The germline gives CDR1 LNHNV, CDR2 YYDKDF (reference sequence). CDR3 protein: CATRPGQGMGNQPQHF. Written as DNA, the CDR3 is TGTGCCACGAGACCGGGACAGGGGATGGGCAATCAGCCCCAGCATTTT.

The chain carries TRBV28 and TRBJ1-2; D gene ambiguous. This CDR3 is 12 amino acids long. In germline, CDR1 is MDHEN, CDR2 SYDVKM. V was pared by 8 bases and J by 2 bases, with 9 bases between. The CDR3 nucleotides are TGTGCCAGCGCCGACGGGAACTATGGCTACACCTTC. It yields the protein CASADGNYGYTF.

The CDR3 DNA sequence: TGTGCCAGCAGCTTCGGGACTCAGAGCTCCTACGAGCAGTACTTC. This gives the protein CASSFGTQSSYEQYF. The V gene is TRBV5-5, the J gene TRBJ2-7, with a weak D call TRBD2 (6 bases). Germline-derived CDR1 and CDR2 are SGHKS and YYEKEE (reference sequence). V was pared by 2 bases and J by 0 bases, with 12 bases between. This CDR3 spans 15 amino acids.

About this clone itself: In the same sample, other DNA sequences code for this CDR3. The CDR3 DNA follows: TGTGCCAGCAGCCCAGGGGGGAGCAATCAGCCCCAGCATTTT. Residues: CASSPGGSNQPQHF. The J gene is TRBJ1-5, the V gene TRBV28; 7 bases line up with TRBD1. Germline CDR1 MDHEN, CDR2 SYDVKM. The CDR3 length is 14 residues. V shed 6 bases and J 1 base; nucleotides not matched to a gene: 3.

The chain combines TRBV4-3 with TRBJ2-1; TRBD2 matches at 13 bases. This CDR3 has 14 amino acids. Germline values: CDR1 LGHNA, CDR2 YSLEER. V lost 0 bases and J lost 12; bases outside the gene matches: 2. CDR3 coding DNA: TGCGCCAGCAGCCAAGAGGGACTAGCGGGGACGCAGTTCTTC. Translating gives CASSQEGLAGTQFF.

This clone was counted a few times. The chain has TRBV5-8 and TRBJ1-5, with 9 bases that match TRBD1. J gave up 7 bases and V 5 bases, and 7 bases lay outside the gene matches. Per germline, CDR1 SGHTS and CDR2 YDEGEE. The CDR3 spans 14 residues. CDR3 sequence: CASRHRTGDQPQHF. The CDR3 DNA reads as TGTGCCAGCAGGCATAGGACAGGGGACCAGCCCCAGCATTTT. The variable domain in full, with the rest retrieved from reference TRBV5-8 and TRBJ1-5, is EAGVTQSPTHLIKTRGQQATLRCSPISGHTSVYWYQQALGLGLQFLLWYDEGEERNRGNFPPRFSGRQFPNYSSELNVNALELEDSALYLCASRHRTGDQPQHFGDGTRLSIL.

V gene TRBV28 combines with J gene TRBJ2-1; 11 bases align to TRBD2. V dropped 4 bases and J dropped 5; count of bases not matched to a gene: 7. The CDR3 contains 16 residues. From germline, CDR1 is MDHEN and CDR2 SYDVKM. CDR3 sequence reads: CASSSLSGGGNNEQFF. The CDR3 DNA is TGTGCCAGCAGTTCCCTTAGCGGGGGGGGGAACAATGAGCAGTTCTTC.

With regard to this clone: At the DNA level, this CDR3 is encoded by other sequences in the same sample as well. The chain has TRBV19 and TRBJ1-5; unclear D gene. The CDR3 loop spans 13 amino acids. V was pared by 6 bases and J by 5 bases, with 11 bases between. Germline values: CDR1 LNHDA, CDR2 SQIVND (reference sequence). The CDR3 bases are TGTGCCAGTAGCGGTACCTTGGATCAGCCCCAGCATTTT. Amino acid sequence: CASSGTLDQPQHF.

The J gene is TRBJ1-1, the V gene TRBV5-4; D is uncertain. Trimming left V 4 bases short and J 3 bases short, with 13 bases between. The V gene's germline CDR1 is SGHNT and CDR2 YYREEE (reference sequence). The CDR3 covers 14 residues. CDR3 sequence reads: CASSGKPGDTEAFF. CDR3 nucleotides: TGTGCCAGCAGCGGAAAACCCGGGGACACTGAAGCTTTCTTT. Full variable domain (outside the CDR3, taken from reference TRBV5-4 and TRBJ1-1): ETGVTQSPTHLIKTRGQQVTLRCSSQSGHNTVSWYQQALGQGPQFIFQYYREEENGRGNFPPRFSGLQFPNYSSELNVNALELDDSALYLCASSGKPGDTEAFFGQGTRLTVV.

This chain uses TRBV29-1 with TRBJ1-5; D is uncertain. V lost 7 bases, J lost 8 bases, and 15 bases lay in between. The CDR3 is 12 amino acids. Germline V lookup: CDR1 SQVTM, CDR2 ANQGSEA. The CDR3 loop is CSARGEGKPQHF. CDR3 nucleotides: TGCAGCGCCCGCGGGGAAGGGAAGCCCCAGCATTTT.

This clone was recorded a few times. The gene calls are TRBV9 and TRBJ1-4, with 7 bases fitting TRBD1. The CDR3 covers 14 residues. J gave up 4 bases and V 3 bases, and 3 bases lay outside the gene matches. Germline CDR1 is SGDLS and CDR2 is YYNGEE. CDR3 bases: TGTGCCAGCAGCGAGGCAGGGGGTAATGAAAAACTGTTTTTT. It encodes CASSEAGGNEKLFF.

The chain has TRBV18 and TRBJ1-1; no definite D call. The CDR3 totals 12 residues. The ends were cut back, 8 bases at V and 4 bases at J, with 11 bases in the middle. CDR1 and CDR2 (germline): KGHSH, LQKENI. This CDR3 is CASGTRITEAFF. The CDR3 region has the DNA TGTGCCAGCGGTACTAGGATCACTGAAGCTTTCTTT.

The J gene is TRBJ1-4, the V gene TRBV28, with 8 bases fitting TRBD1. The V gene end was trimmed by 5 bases and the J gene end by 7 bases; junction bases not matched to a gene: 9. CDR3 length equals 15 residues. The germline V gene has CDR1 MDHEN and CDR2 SYDVKM. CDR3 in DNA: TGTGCCAGCAGTGGGCGCCAGGGGGCGGGTGAAAAACTGTTTTTT. It specifies CASSGRQGAGEKLFF.

The chain is built from TRBV6-2 or TRBV6-3 and TRBJ2-2, with D possibly matching TRBD1 (6 bases). Germline values: CDR1 MNHEY, CDR2 SVGEGT. CDR3 length equals 16 residues. The V end was cut by 4 bases, the J end by 1 base, with 13 bases between. The CDR3 protein is CASSSAGQMNTGELFF. In DNA form, the CDR3 reads TGTGCCAGCAGTTCGGCTGGACAGATGAACACCGGGGAGCTGTTTTTT.

V is TRBV19 and J is TRBJ1-2; 8 nucleotides align to TRBD1. This CDR3 contains 15 residues. V trimming: 3 bases; J trimming: 4 bases; junction bases outside the gene matches: 7. CDR1 is LNHDA, CDR2 SQIVND, per germline (reference sequence). CDR3 region: CASSMLDRESYGYTF. The CDR3 DNA reads as TGTGCCAGTAGTATGCTGGACAGGGAAAGCTATGGCTACACCTTC. Full variable domain (rest looked up from reference TRBV19 and TRBJ1-2): DGGITQSPKYLFRKEGQNVTLSCEQNLNHDAMYWYRQDPGQGLRLIYYSQIVNDFQKGDIAEGYSVSREKKESFPLTVTSAQKNPTAFYLCASSMLDRESYGYTFGSGTRLTVV.

V is TRBV14 and J is TRBJ1-1, with 9 bases aligning to TRBD1. The CDR3 spans 16 residues. The germline V gene has CDR1 SGHDN and CDR2 FVKESK. With 3 bases clipped from V and 5 bases from J, the junction kept 10 bases outside the gene matches. CDR3 nucleotide sequence: TGTGCCAGCAGCCAGTTTGGGACAGGGTACTTTACTGAAGCTTTCTTT. Translated, it gives CASSQFGTGYFTEAFF.

This clone occurred once. The CDR3 spells CASSPPTSSDTQYF. In nucleotides, the CDR3 is TGTGCCAGCAGCCCTCCGACTAGTTCGGATACGCAGTATTTT. V gene TRBV9 combines with J gene TRBJ2-3; perhaps TRBD2 as D (6 bases). Germline values: CDR1 SGDLS, CDR2 YYNGEE. The CDR3 consists of 14 residues. V was cut by 4 bases and J by 6 bases, with 15 bases left in between.

The rearrangement links TRBV28 to TRBJ2-1, with D perhaps matching TRBD1 (6 bases). CDR3 size: 16 residues. Trimming stripped 3 bases from V and 0 bases from J, with 12 bases between. Germline values: CDR1 MDHEN, CDR2 SYDVKM. The CDR3 is CASSLIQGSSYNEQFF. DNA for the CDR3: TGTGCCAGCAGTTTGATTCAGGGGAGCTCCTACAATGAGCAGTTCTTC.

The chain joins TRBV6-5 to TRBJ1-1; D remains unclear. The CDR3 length is 14 residues. Trimming took off 6 bases at V and 3 bases at J, with 14 bases between the two ends. Germline CDR1 MNHEY, CDR2 SVGAGI. The CDR3 region is CASRKAAGDTEAFF. As DNA, the CDR3 is TGTGCCAGCAGGAAGGCTGCGGGTGACACTGAAGCTTTCTTT.

The chain carries TRBV5-3 and TRBJ1-4; no reliable D call. TRBV5-3 is an ORF; its function is uncertain. The CDR3 consists of 16 residues. With 5 bases removed from V and 8 bases from J, the gap between germline ends came to 22 bases. The CDR3 DNA follows: TGTGCCAGAAGACTAGACCCGGAGAGTTCTCAGGAAAAACTGTTTTTT. Translation: CARRLDPESSQEKLFF.

The chain couples TRBV7-3 to TRBJ1-1, with 7 bases that match TRBD1. J gave up 1 base and V 2 bases, and 1 base lay outside the gene matches. Per the germline V gene, CDR1 is SGHTA and CDR2 is FQGTGA. CDR3 size: 14 residues. The CDR3, as DNA: TGTGCCAGCAGCTTAGGGGACAGGAACACTGAAGCTTTCTTT. Protein: CASSLGDRNTEAFF.